A single sample gave rise to the 30 T cell receptor beta chains below, sequenced in a study of blood T cell repertoires in COVID-19. Sequencing was performed with immunoSEQ multiplex PCR; in TCRdb, only in-frame clones are kept and a portion is missing. The sample has roughly 150,000 clones, about nine tenths seen once; the top ten hold roughly 3.9%. What was sequenced was PBMCs or T cells enriched from blood (not recorded which). These receptors were collected from a man aged 45-65 years who had recovered from COVID-19.

In its sample, this clone was seen once. The rearrangement joins TRBV7-9 to TRBJ1-5, with 8 bases matching TRBD1. This CDR3 contains 16 residues. V trimming: 5 bases; J trimming: 3 bases; junction bases outside the gene matches: 9. The germline V gene encodes CDR1 SEHNR and CDR2 FQNEAQ (reference sequence). The CDR3 DNA reads TGTGCCAGCAGCGCCACCGGGACAGGAATCAATCAGCCCCAGCATTTT. Translating it yields CASSATGTGINQPQHF. The full variable domain, its missing parts supplied by reference TRBV7-9 and TRBJ1-5, is DTGVSQNPRHKITKRGQNVTFRCDPISEHNRLYWYRQTLGQGPEFLTYFQNEAQLEKSRLLSDRFSAERPKGSFSTLEIQRTEQGDSAMYLCASSATGTGINQPQHFGDGTRLSIL.

The rearrangement uses TRBV7-2 and TRBJ1-2; 9 bases fit TRBD1. Per the germline V gene, CDR1 is SGHTA and CDR2 is FQGNSA. The V and J ends lost 4 bases and 1 base, in that order; junction bases with no gene match: 7. CDR3 length equals 16 residues. CDR3 in amino acids: CASSYRTGEGNYGYTF. The CDR3 DNA sequence: TGTGCCAGCAGCTATCGGACAGGGGAGGGTAACTATGGCTACACCTTC.

This sequence joins TRBV28 and TRBJ2-3, with TRBD2 matching over 12 bases. Looked up from germline, CDR1 is MDHEN and CDR2 is SYDVKM. V shed 8 bases and J 3 bases; nucleotides not matched to a gene: 12. The CDR3 consists of 17 residues. The CDR3 DNA sequence: TGTGCCAGCCACGCTAGCGGGAGGGCCAGAGGAACAGATACGCAGTATTTT. This encodes CASHASGRARGTDTQYF.

The V call is TRBV10-3, the J call TRBJ2-3, with 9 nucleotides matching TRBD1. The germline gives CDR1 ENHRY, CDR2 SYGVKD. The CDR3 runs 16 residues. V was pared by 3 bases and J by 4 bases, with 8 bases of the junction left unmatched. The CDR3, as DNA: TGTGCCATCAGTGATGCGGACAGGGGATCCCCAGATACGCAGTATTTT. Amino acid sequence: CAISDADRGSPDTQYF.

In this sample, this clone turned up once. The gene calls are TRBV19 and TRBJ2-3; 8 bases match TRBD1. The CDR3 runs 16 residues. The germline gives CDR1 LNHDA, CDR2 SQIVND (reference sequence). The V segment lost 4 bases and the J segment 3 bases; nucleotides outside the gene matches: 9. This chain's CDR3 is CASSTRGTGSTDTQYF. CDR3 nucleotide sequence: TGTGCCAGTAGTACCCGGGGGACAGGTAGTACAGATACGCAGTATTTT.

This chain uses TRBV7-3 with TRBJ2-1; D possibly corresponds to TRBD1 (6 bases). Trimming stripped 2 bases from V and 15 bases from J, with 26 bases between. This CDR3 region has 16 residues. Germline V gene lookup returns CDR1 SGHTA and CDR2 FQGTGA. Here the CDR3 reads CASSLLNFSPTGLRFF. CDR3 DNA sequence: TGTGCCAGCAGCTTACTCAATTTTTCCCCGACAGGTCTTAGGTTCTTC. The full variable domain, in which reference TRBV7-3 and TRBJ2-1 provide the parts outside the CDR3, is GAGVSQTPSNKVTEKGKYVELRCDPISGHTALYWYRQSLGQGPEFLIYFQGTGAADDSGLPNDRFFAVRPEGSVSTLKIQRTERGDSAVYLCASSLLNFSPTGLRFFGPGTRLTVL.

The V and J genes are TRBV9 and TRBJ2-3; D remains unclear. CDR3 length: 15 amino acids. From germline, CDR1 is SGDLS and CDR2 YYNGEE. Trimming removed 0 bases at V and 0 bases at J, with 8 bases between. The CDR3 DNA reads TGTGCCAGCAGCGTAGTCGCGGCTAGCACAGATACGCAGTATTTT. Its translation is CASSVVAASTDTQYF.

A single count supports this clone. The chain couples TRBV7-6 to TRBJ2-1; D is possibly TRBD2 (5 bases). With 5 bases removed from V and 3 bases from J, the gap between germline ends came to 11 bases. This CDR3 has 14 residues. Germline V gene lookup returns CDR1 SGHVS and CDR2 FNYEAQ. Here the CDR3 reads CASSPLRDYNEQFF. CDR3 DNA: TGTGCCAGCAGCCCGCTCCGGGACTACAATGAGCAGTTCTTC.

The chain carries TRBV3-1 (or the pseudogene TRBV3-2) and TRBJ2-3, with 8 nucleotides matching TRBD2. The CDR3 has 14 residues. Trimming at V came to 4 bases and at J to 5 bases, leaving 5 bases not matched to a gene. Germline-derived CDR1 and CDR2 are LGHDT and YNNKEL (reference sequence). CDR3 bases: TGTGCCAGCAGCCCTTTAGCGGGGCAAGATACGCAGTATTTT. It specifies CASSPLAGQDTQYF.

This clone was seen more than once but under ten times. The chain is built from TRBV18 and TRBJ1-2; no definite D call. This CDR3 has 13 amino acids. The germline gives CDR1 KGHSH, CDR2 LQKENI. V dropped 2 bases and J dropped 4 bases, with 8 bases sitting between them. The DNA for the CDR3 is TGTGCCAGCTCACCATCAAACAGCTATGGCTACACCTTC. Protein product: CASSPSNSYGYTF.

The chain is built from TRBV19 and TRBJ2-5; perhaps TRBD2 as D (6 bases). This CDR3 spans 13 amino acids. Looked up from germline, CDR1 is LNHDA and CDR2 is SQIVND (reference sequence). Trimming shortened V by 7 bases and J by 5 bases, and 14 bases separated the two germline ends. CDR3 protein: CASNRGNKETQYF. The CDR3 DNA sequence: TGTGCCAGTAATCGGGGGAACAAGGAGACCCAGTACTTC.

J is TRBJ2-7 and V is TRBV6-6, with TRBD2 identical over 7 bases. The CDR3 sequence is 14 residues long. The V gene's germline CDR1 is MNHNY and CDR2 SVGAGI (reference sequence). V dropped 0 bases and J dropped 3; count of bases not matched to a gene: 2. CDR3 nucleotide sequence: TGTGCCAGCAGTTACTCTAGCGGGTTCTACGAGCAGTACTTC. It specifies CASSYSSGFYEQYF.

This sequence joins TRBV7-2 and TRBJ1-2; weak D call: TRBD1 (6 bases). Germline lookup yields CDR1 SGHTA and CDR2 FQGNSA. V dropped 4 bases and J dropped 3 bases, with 12 bases sitting between them. The CDR3 has 14 residues. CDR3 nucleotide sequence: TGTGCCAGCAGCTCCCAGGGGCCGGACTATGGCTACACCTTC. Its translation: CASSSQGPDYGYTF.

This clone was observed once. The gene calls are TRBV6-5 and TRBJ1-3; no firm D call. The V gene lost 6 bases and the J gene lost 3 bases, with 15 bases spanning the gap. This CDR3 is built from 15 residues. Per germline, CDR1 MNHEY and CDR2 SVGAGI. The CDR3: CASSIEGLGGNTIYF. The CDR3 nucleotides are TGTGCCAGCAGCATCGAGGGCCTTGGTGGAAACACCATATATTTT.

This clone came up a few times. The genes are TRBV28 and TRBJ2-7; no clear D. The V end was cut by 8 bases, the J end by 1 base, with 18 bases between. Per the germline V gene, CDR1 is MDHEN and CDR2 is SYDVKM. This CDR3 contains 15 residues. The CDR3 region has the DNA TGTGCCAGCTGTACGTCCGACGGGTATTCCTACGAGCAGTACTTC. Translating gives CASCTSDGYSYEQYF.

The chain joins TRBV28 to TRBJ2-7; 9 nucleotides align to TRBD1. Germline CDR1 reads MDHEN; CDR2 reads SYDVKM. This CDR3 has 14 amino acids. V was pared by 5 bases and J by 9 bases, with 11 bases of the junction left unmatched. Here the CDR3 reads CASSQGQGWSGQYV. DNA for the CDR3: TGTGCCAGCAGTCAGGGACAGGGATGGTCGGGGCAGTACGTC.

The chain recombines TRBV20-1 with TRBJ1-4; TRBD1 might be the D (6 bases). Trimming removed 3 bases at V and 0 bases at J, with 20 bases between. Germline-derived CDR1 and CDR2 are DFQATT and SNEGSKA (reference sequence). The CDR3 covers 18 residues. Here the CDR3 DNA reads TGCAGTGCTAGTCTCAGGGGCCCTATGCCCTCAACTAATGAAAAACTGTTTTTT. Amino acids: CSASLRGPMPSTNEKLFF.

The CDR3 spells CAWSGQGLGPQHF. CDR3 coding DNA: TGTGCCTGGAGCGGACAGGGGCTGGGGCCCCAGCATTTT. This chain uses TRBV30 with TRBJ1-5; 9 nucleotides agree with TRBD1. The CDR3 length is 13 residues. Per the germline V gene, CDR1 is GTSNPN and CDR2 is SVGIG (reference sequence). V was clipped by 3 bases and J by 9 bases; unmatched bases: 6.

The genes are TRBV25-1 and TRBJ2-1, with TRBD2 matching over 10 bases. Germline CDR1 and CDR2: MGHDK and SYGVNS. The CDR3 has 18 residues. After removal of 2 bases from V and 0 bases from J, the junction contained 7 bases not matched to a gene. CDR3 sequence: CASSELAGAYSSYNEQFF. DNA of the CDR3: TGTGCCAGCAGTGAACTAGCGGGAGCGTACAGCTCCTACAATGAGCAGTTCTTC.

V usage is TRBV5-1 and J usage is TRBJ2-7, with 16 bases matching TRBD2. Unmatched junction bases numbered 6, after V lost 3 bases and J lost 6 bases. The CDR3 is 16 residues long. Per the germline V gene, CDR1 is SGHRS and CDR2 is YFSETQ. CDR3 residues: CASSSGTSGRALEQYF. The CDR3 nucleotides are TGCGCCAGCAGCTCGGGGACTAGCGGGAGGGCCCTCGAGCAGTACTTC.

The chain carries TRBV4-1 and TRBJ1-5; tentative D call: TRBD1 (6 bases). V gave up 4 bases and J gave up 3 bases, with 10 bases separating them. Germline V CDR1 and CDR2: MGHRA, YSYEKL. The CDR3 is 14 amino acids. The CDR3 spells CASSPGVLNQPQHF. DNA for the CDR3: TGCGCCAGCAGCCCAGGGGTACTCAATCAGCCCCAGCATTTT.

J is TRBJ2-7 and V is TRBV7-2; 11 nucleotides match TRBD1. V dropped 0 bases and J dropped 7; count of bases not matched to a gene: 11. Per the germline V gene, CDR1 is SGHTA and CDR2 is FQGNSA. The CDR3 loop spans 17 amino acids. CDR3 coding DNA: TGTGCCAGCAGCTTAGCCGTAGGACAGGGGGCTATCGGTGAGCAGTACGTC. This sequence encodes CASSLAVGQGAIGEQYV.

This rearrangement joins TRBV11-3 to TRBJ2-1; 7 bases match TRBD1. Germline V lookup: CDR1 SGHNT, CDR2 YENEEA. J was trimmed by 1 base and V by 5 bases; bases with no gene match: 5. The CDR3 contains 15 residues. The CDR3 nucleotides are TGTGCCAGCAGCCTGGACAGGTCGTCCTACAATGAGCAGTTCTTC. Amino acid sequence: CASSLDRSSYNEQFF.

The CDR3 coding sequence is TGCGCCAGCAGCTTGACCGTAGCGGGGGCGACCCAGTACTTC. Translation gives CASSLTVAGATQYF. V and J are TRBV5-1 and TRBJ2-5; TRBD2 matches at 9 bases. The CDR3 spans 14 residues. Germline CDR1 reads SGHRS; CDR2 reads YFSETQ. The V gene end was trimmed by 1 base and the J gene end by 7 bases; junction bases not matched to a gene: 5.

This clone appeared a single time. The rearrangement links TRBV28 to TRBJ2-3; TRBD1 aligns across 8 bases. J gave up 5 bases and V 8 bases, and 6 bases lay outside the gene matches. The CDR3 is 13 amino acids. Per the germline V gene, CDR1 is MDHEN and CDR2 is SYDVKM. The DNA of the CDR3 is TGTGCCAGCTTCGGGACAGGAAGAGATACGCAGTATTTT. Its translation: CASFGTGRDTQYF.

The CDR3 is CASNLAESYNEQFF. CDR3 nucleotide sequence: TGCGCCAGCAACCTAGCGGAATCCTACAATGAGCAGTTCTTC. The chain uses TRBV5-1 and TRBJ2-1, with TRBD2 matching 7 bases. V lost 6 bases, J lost 1 base, and 4 bases stayed unmatched. Germline assignment: CDR1 SGHRS and CDR2 YFSETQ. The length of the CDR3 is 14 residues.

The chain joins TRBV6-5 to TRBJ1-1; TRBD1 agrees at 9 bases. With V trimmed by 6 bases and J by 4 bases, 6 bases remained unmatched. CDR3 length: 14 residues. The germline CDR1 and CDR2 sequences are MNHEY and SVGAGI. DNA of the CDR3: TGTGCCAGCAGCCACACGACAGGGGGCACTGAAGCTTTCTTT. Protein: CASSHTTGGTEAFF.

The rearrangement uses TRBV11-2 and TRBJ2-1, with a weak D call TRBD2 (7 bases). The CDR3 runs 16 residues. Germline values: CDR1 SGHAT, CDR2 FQNNGV. Trimming took 5 bases from V and 5 from J, leaving 19 bases between them. CDR3 coding DNA: TGTGCCAGCAGCGGCAGGGGCCAGCGGGGTAACAATGAGCAGTTCTTC. It translates to CASSGRGQRGNNEQFF.

The CDR3 region is CATSEISGTGAYNEQFF. The CDR3 DNA sequence: TGTGCCACCAGTGAAATATCCGGGACAGGGGCCTACAATGAGCAGTTCTTC. The V and J genes are TRBV24-1 and TRBJ2-1, with 10 positions matching TRBD1. The CDR3 covers 17 residues. Germline V gene data show CDR1 as KGHDR and CDR2 as SFDVKD. J lost 2 bases, V lost 4 bases, and 7 bases had no gene match.

This chain links TRBV5-6 with TRBJ2-7; TRBD1 aligns across 8 bases. The CDR3 consists of 16 residues. In germline, CDR1 is SGHDT, CDR2 YYEEEE. Germline trimming cut 2 bases from V and 5 bases from J; bases unmatched to any gene: 12. The CDR3 spells CASSLNLRGRTDEQYF. CDR3 bases: TGTGCCAGCAGCTTAAACCTCAGGGGGCGAACGGACGAGCAGTACTTC.